One and the same sample provided the 14 T cell receptor beta chains below, sequenced in a study of Ad26.COV2.S vaccination and SARS-CoV-2 variants. Only in-frame clones appear in the TCRdb table, and some are missing; sequencing was by immunoSEQ multiplex PCR. Among a few hundred thousand clones listed, around 90% were seen once. Treatment indicated: about 20 received Ad26.COV2.S at low or high dose, single or two shots; about 5 received placebo; per-sample allocation not given. On day 63 after the first injection, vaccine and placebo recipients gave samples. Here the sequenced sample was peripheral blood, taken in a trial of Ad26.COV2.S vaccine versus placebo. The receptor set was obtained from a person aged 18-65 years who received the Ad26.COV2.S COVID-19 vaccine or a placebo.

The chain employs TRBV5-4 and TRBJ1-4; D may be TRBD1 (6 bases). The V gene's germline CDR1 is SGHNT and CDR2 YYREEE (reference sequence). V lost 4 bases to trimming and J lost 6 bases, with 19 bases between them. The CDR3 length is 16 residues. The CDR3 reads CASSRSGGREDEKLFF. The CDR3 DNA is TGTGCCAGCAGCCGATCCGGGGGGCGAGAGGATGAAAAACTGTTTTTT.

Here the CDR3 reads CSGGLAGAETQYF. CDR3 nucleotides: TGCAGCGGCGGACTAGCGGGAGCTGAGACCCAGTACTTC. This chain joins TRBV29-1 and TRBJ2-5; the match to TRBD2 covers 13 bases. Looked up from germline, CDR1 is SQVTM and CDR2 is ANQGSEA. V trimming: 7 bases; J trimming: 5 bases; junction bases outside the gene matches: 4. This CDR3 has 13 residues.

The rearrangement links TRBV10-1 to TRBJ2-3; D could derive from TRBD1 or TRBD2 (6 bases each). This CDR3 is 16 amino acids long. CDR1 WNHNN and CDR2 SYGVQD come from the germline V gene (reference sequence). Trimming cost V 10 bases and J 2 bases, with 22 bases left between them. CDR3: CATGAGKTGSTDTQYF. The CDR3 region has the DNA TGCGCCACGGGCGCGGGGAAGACAGGTTCCACAGATACGCAGTATTTT.

CDR3: CASSSGTGGYEQYF. CDR3 nucleotide sequence: TGTGCCAGCTCCTCCGGGACAGGGGGCTACGAGCAGTACTTC. J is TRBJ2-7 and V is TRBV18, with 11 nucleotides matching TRBD1. Trimming took 6 bases from V and 3 from J; bases not matched to a gene: 4. From germline, CDR1 is KGHSH and CDR2 LQKENI. The CDR3 has 14 amino acids.

The rearrangement links TRBV10-1 to TRBJ2-2; the D gene is possibly TRBD2 (6 bases). Germline V CDR1 and CDR2: WNHNN, SYGVQD (reference sequence). This CDR3 has 15 amino acids. The germline V and J ends were trimmed by 4 bases and 7 bases, with 16 bases remaining between them. The CDR3 loop reads CASSGGGENGGELFF. The CDR3 DNA reads TGCGCCAGCAGTGGTGGAGGGGAGAACGGCGGGGAGCTGTTTTTT.

This clone was detected a few times. The chain carries TRBV9 and TRBJ2-7, with 9 bases that match TRBD1. Germline values: CDR1 SGDLS, CDR2 YYNGEE. CDR3 size: 16 residues. The trim removed 2 bases at V and 1 base at J, leaving 7 bases unmatched. The CDR3 protein is CASSVGGTGNSYEQYF. CDR3 DNA sequence: TGTGCCAGCAGCGTTGGTGGGACAGGGAATTCCTACGAGCAGTACTTC.

The gene calls are TRBV12-3 or TRBV12-4 and TRBJ2-2; no definite D call. V lost 2 bases and J 10 bases, leaving 8 bases between the germline ends. The CDR3 contains 12 residues. The CDR3 DNA reads TGTGCCAGCAGTTTATTGAGGCAGGAGCTGTTTTTT. The encoded protein is CASSLLRQELFF.

The chain employs TRBV12-3 or TRBV12-4 and TRBJ2-1; D gene ambiguous. The V gene lost 6 bases and the J gene lost 8 bases, with 8 bases spanning the gap. This CDR3 has 11 amino acids. Written as DNA, the CDR3 is TGTGCCAGCAGCCGTGGAGATGAGCAGTTCTTC. It translates to CASSRGDEQFF.

This sequence joins TRBV19 and TRBJ2-2; maybe TRBD2 (5 bases). Germline lookup yields CDR1 LNHDA and CDR2 SQIVND (reference sequence). The CDR3 length is 15 residues. Trimming stripped 2 bases from V and 6 bases from J, with 13 bases between. CDR3 nucleotides: TGTGCCAGTAGTATAAGGCGCATCGGGGCCGGGGAGCTGTTTTTT. It specifies CASSIRRIGAGELFF.

The gene calls are TRBV5-4 and TRBJ2-3, with 15 bases identical to TRBD2. V lost 4 bases, J lost 1 base, and 7 bases stayed unmatched. CDR1 SGHNT and CDR2 YYREEE come from the germline V gene (reference sequence). The CDR3 length is 18 residues. CDR3 bases: TGTGCCAGCAGCGGAGGACTAGCGGGAGGGCCGGGCACAGATACGCAGTATTTT. It translates to CASSGGLAGGPGTDTQYF.

Regarding this clone: Other DNA sequences in this specimen translate into the identical CDR3. V gene TRBV7-2 combines with J gene TRBJ2-1; the match to TRBD2 covers 10 bases. The CDR3 sequence is 15 residues long. Germline assignment: CDR1 SGHTA and CDR2 FQGNSA. V lost 3 bases and J lost 4; bases outside the gene matches: 3. CDR3 nucleotide sequence: TGTGCCAGCAGCTTGAGCGGGGGGGCTTACAATGAGCAGTTCTTC. Residues: CASSLSGGAYNEQFF.

V gene TRBV30 combines with J gene TRBJ2-1; D might be TRBD1 (6 bases). This CDR3 comprises 15 residues. CDR1 is GTSNPN, CDR2 SVGIG, per germline (reference sequence). V lost 0 bases and J 3 bases, leaving 12 bases between the germline ends. The CDR3 sequence is CAWSVLQGNYNEQFF. Here the CDR3 DNA reads TGTGCCTGGAGTGTTTTACAGGGAAACTACAATGAGCAGTTCTTC.

The V and J genes are TRBV28 and TRBJ1-2, with 8 bases identical to TRBD1. Per germline, CDR1 MDHEN and CDR2 SYDVKM. V was clipped by 7 bases and J by 7 bases; unmatched bases: 17. CDR3 length equals 16 residues. The CDR3 here is CASNSLGGQGPFGYTF. The CDR3 coding sequence is TGTGCCAGCAACTCCCTCGGAGGACAGGGTCCGTTTGGCTACACCTTC.

This clone showed up just once. This rearrangement joins TRBV19 to TRBJ2-2; 9 nucleotides line up with TRBD1. CDR3 length: 16 amino acids. With 4 bases clipped from V and 0 bases from J, the junction kept 3 bases outside the gene matches. From germline, CDR1 is LNHDA and CDR2 SQIVND (reference sequence). The CDR3 is CASSRGDRANTGELFF. The CDR3 DNA reads TGTGCCAGTAGTAGGGGGGACAGGGCGAACACCGGGGAGCTGTTTTTT.